This T cell receptor beta chain was sequenced during a study of cytomegalovirus exposure and HLA in healthy donors. Donors came from a validation cohort of fewer than 150 subjects, distinct from the first 666-subject cohort. Concerning this clone: Its antigen is unidentified.

General study findings and limits: In the roughly 130 validation repertoires, a later analysis found that first-cohort TCR clusters tended to co-occur. Rarity held for most TCR sequences, but there were some public TCRs that occurred in many donors.

Germline V CDR1 and CDR2: SSHAT, FNYEAQ (reference sequence). V shed 3 bases and J 4 bases; nucleotides not matched to a gene: 16. There are 18 residues in the CDR3. Clones were sequenced by immunoSEQ multiplex PCR, and TCRdb holds only the in-frame ones, with some missing. The repertoire includes hundreds of thousands of clones, roughly 85% of them detected once, and 4.5% to 6% sits in the top ten. This chain connects TRBV7-7 to TRBJ2-3; 7 bases align to TRBD1. Sequencing input: PBMCs. This clonotype originated in a woman younger than 30 in good health and CMV-seronegative. CDR3 in DNA: TGTGCCAGCAGCTTGGGGGACAGCCCGAACCTGGGATCAGATACGCAGTATTTT. It translates to CASSLGDSPNLGSDTQYF.